This T cell receptor (beta chain) was identified in a study of metastatic and nonmetastatic thyroid tumors. As for the study in general: Repertoire comparisons spanned blood and tumor or nodule tissue from malignant and benign thyroid patients.

No treatment of any kind had been given to any patient before thyroid surgery. TCRdb re-called clones via MiXCR from the PCR reads. This sample carries 15,000 to 20,000 clones, around 28% of them seen once, and the ten largest clones take 6% to 7%. The CDR3 loop spans 14 amino acids. The V end was cut by 0 bases, the J end by 1 base, with 9 bases between. Germline CDR1 reads DFQATT; CDR2 reads SNEGSKA (reference sequence). Sequencing was performed on blood. This chain links TRBV20-1 with TRBJ1-1, with TRBD1 as a possible D gene (6 bases). This sequence was found in a female donor with papillary thyroid cancer or a benign thyroid nodule (not recorded which). Some clones in this sample may be carry-over from other donors' samples. The CDR3 DNA is TGCAGTGCTAGAGAAGGACAGCAGAACACTGAAGCTTTCTTT. It encodes CSAREGQQNTEAFF.